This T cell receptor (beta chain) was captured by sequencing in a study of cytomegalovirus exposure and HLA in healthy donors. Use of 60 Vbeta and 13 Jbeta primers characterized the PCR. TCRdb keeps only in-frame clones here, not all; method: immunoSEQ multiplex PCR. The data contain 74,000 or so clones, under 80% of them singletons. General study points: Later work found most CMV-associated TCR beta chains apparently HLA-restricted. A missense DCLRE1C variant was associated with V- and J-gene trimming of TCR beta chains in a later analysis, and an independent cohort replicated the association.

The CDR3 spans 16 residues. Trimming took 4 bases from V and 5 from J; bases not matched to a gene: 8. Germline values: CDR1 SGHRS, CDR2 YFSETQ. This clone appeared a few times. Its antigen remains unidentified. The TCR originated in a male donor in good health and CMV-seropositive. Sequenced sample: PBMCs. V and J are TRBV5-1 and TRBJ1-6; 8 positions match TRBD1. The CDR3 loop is CASSRTGISNNSPLHF. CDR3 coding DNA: TGCGCCAGCAGCCGGACAGGGATTAGCAATAATTCACCCCTCCACTTT.